This T cell receptor beta chain was captured by sequencing in a study of blood T cell repertoires in COVID-19. Across the study: COVID-19 samples from acute and convalescent phases originated in the United States, Italy and Spain.

Participants, roughly 18 to 100 years old, spanned under 25 US areas. Within 2 weeks of study entry, exposed participants had contacted a PCR-confirmed or clinician-diagnosed COVID-19 case. Sequencing was performed with immunoSEQ multiplex PCR; in TCRdb, only in-frame clones are kept and a portion is missing. The repertoire consists of under 400,000 clones, with around nine tenths occurring once and the leading ten covering approximately 1%. Germline V CDR1 and CDR2: SGDLS, YYNGEE. V gave up 3 bases and J gave up 2 bases, with 12 bases separating them. The CDR3 has 15 residues. The receptor's source is a woman between 25 and 40 years old who had been exposed to COVID-19. This rearrangement joins TRBV9 to TRBJ2-1, with D possibly TRBD2 on 5 matching bases. Specimen: PBMCs or T cells enriched from blood (not recorded which). CDR3 region: CASSAPREPYNEQFF. DNA of the CDR3: TGTGCCAGCAGCGCCCCACGGGAACCCTACAATGAGCAGTTCTTC.